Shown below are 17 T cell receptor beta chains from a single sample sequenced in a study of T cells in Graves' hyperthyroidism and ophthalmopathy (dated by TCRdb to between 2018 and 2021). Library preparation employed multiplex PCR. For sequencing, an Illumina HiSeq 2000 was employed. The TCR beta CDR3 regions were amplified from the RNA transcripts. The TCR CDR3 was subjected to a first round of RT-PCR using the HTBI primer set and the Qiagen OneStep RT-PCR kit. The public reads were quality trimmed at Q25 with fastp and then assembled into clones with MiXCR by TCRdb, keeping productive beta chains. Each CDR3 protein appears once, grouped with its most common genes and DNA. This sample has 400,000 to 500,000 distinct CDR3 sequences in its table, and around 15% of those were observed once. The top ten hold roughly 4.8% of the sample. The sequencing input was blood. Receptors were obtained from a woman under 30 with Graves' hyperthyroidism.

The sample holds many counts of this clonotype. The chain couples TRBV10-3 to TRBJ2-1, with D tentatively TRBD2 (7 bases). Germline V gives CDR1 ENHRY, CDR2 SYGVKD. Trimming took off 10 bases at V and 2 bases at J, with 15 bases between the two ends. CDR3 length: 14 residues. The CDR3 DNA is TGTGCCACCCGGGGGCGGGAGACCTACAATGAGCAGTTCTTC. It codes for CATRGRETYNEQFF.

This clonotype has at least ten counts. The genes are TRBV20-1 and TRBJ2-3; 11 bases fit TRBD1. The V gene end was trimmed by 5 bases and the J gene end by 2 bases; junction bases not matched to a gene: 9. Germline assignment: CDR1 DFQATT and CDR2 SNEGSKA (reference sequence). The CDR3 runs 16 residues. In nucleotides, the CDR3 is TGCAGTGCTGAGGGAGGGACAGGGGGGTCCACAGATACGCAGTATTTT. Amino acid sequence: CSAEGGTGGSTDTQYF.

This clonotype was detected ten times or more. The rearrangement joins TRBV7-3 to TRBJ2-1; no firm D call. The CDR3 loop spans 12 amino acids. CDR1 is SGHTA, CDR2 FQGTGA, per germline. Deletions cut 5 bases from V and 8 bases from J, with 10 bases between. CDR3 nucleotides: TGTGCCAGCAGCCCCGAAGGTTATGAGCAGTTCTTC. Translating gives CASSPEGYEQFF.

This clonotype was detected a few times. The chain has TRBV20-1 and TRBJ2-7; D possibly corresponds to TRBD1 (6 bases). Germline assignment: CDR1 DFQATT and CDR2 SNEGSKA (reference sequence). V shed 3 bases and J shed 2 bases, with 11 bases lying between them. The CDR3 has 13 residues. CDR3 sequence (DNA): TGCAGTGCTAGTCGGGCAGGGGCCTACGAGCAGTACTTC. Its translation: CSASRAGAYEQYF.

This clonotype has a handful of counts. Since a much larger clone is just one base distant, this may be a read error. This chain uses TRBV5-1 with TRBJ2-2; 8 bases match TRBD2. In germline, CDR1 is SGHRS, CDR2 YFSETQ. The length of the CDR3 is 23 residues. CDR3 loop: CASSLRSGSGRIQTETNAGELFF. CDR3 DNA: TGCGCCAGCAGCTTGCGCTCGGGGAGCGGGAGAATACAAACTGAAACGAACGCCGGGGAGCTGTTTTTT.

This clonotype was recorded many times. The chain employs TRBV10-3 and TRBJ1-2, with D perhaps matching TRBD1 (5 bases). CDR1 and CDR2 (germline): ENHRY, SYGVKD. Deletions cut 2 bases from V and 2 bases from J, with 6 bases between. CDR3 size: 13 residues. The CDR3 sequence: CAISEGGNYGYTF. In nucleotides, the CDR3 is TGTGCCATCAGTGAGGGGGGGAACTATGGCTACACCTTC.

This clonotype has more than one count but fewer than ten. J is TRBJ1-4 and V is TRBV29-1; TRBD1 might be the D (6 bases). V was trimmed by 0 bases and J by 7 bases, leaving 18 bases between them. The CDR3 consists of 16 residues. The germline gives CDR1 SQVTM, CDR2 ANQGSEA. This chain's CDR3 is CSVEDPVAGEGEKLFF. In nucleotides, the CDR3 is TGCAGCGTTGAAGATCCCGTGGCAGGGGAGGGTGAAAAACTGTTTTTT.

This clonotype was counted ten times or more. CDR3 nucleotide sequence: TGTGCCAGCAGTGAAGTGCGGAAGTATGGGGAGCAGTACTTC. Amino acids: CASSEVRKYGEQYF. The gene calls are TRBV2 and TRBJ2-7, with unresolved D. The CDR3 loop spans 14 amino acids. The ends were cut back, 1 base at V and 7 bases at J, with 14 bases in the middle. Germline lookup yields CDR1 SNHLY and CDR2 FYNNEI.

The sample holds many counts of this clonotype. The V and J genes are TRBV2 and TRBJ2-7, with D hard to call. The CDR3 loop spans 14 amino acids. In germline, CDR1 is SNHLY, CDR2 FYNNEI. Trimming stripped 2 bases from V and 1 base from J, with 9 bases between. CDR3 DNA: TGTGCCAGCAGTGAACAGGATCTGTCCTACGAGCAGTACTTC. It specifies CASSEQDLSYEQYF. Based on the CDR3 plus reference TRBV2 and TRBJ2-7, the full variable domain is EPEVTQTPSHQVTQMGQEVILRCVPISNHLYFYWYRQILGQKVEFLVSFYNNEISEKSEIFDDQFSVERPDGSNFTLKIRSTKLEDSAMYFCASSEQDLSYEQYFGPGTRLTVT.

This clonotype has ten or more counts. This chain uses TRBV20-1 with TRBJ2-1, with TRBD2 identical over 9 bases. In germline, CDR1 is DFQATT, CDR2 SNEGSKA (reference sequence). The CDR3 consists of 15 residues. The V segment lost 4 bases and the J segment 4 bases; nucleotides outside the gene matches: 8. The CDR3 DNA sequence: TGCAGTGCTACAGTAGCGGGAGTAATTTACAATGAGCAGTTCTTC. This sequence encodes CSATVAGVIYNEQFF.

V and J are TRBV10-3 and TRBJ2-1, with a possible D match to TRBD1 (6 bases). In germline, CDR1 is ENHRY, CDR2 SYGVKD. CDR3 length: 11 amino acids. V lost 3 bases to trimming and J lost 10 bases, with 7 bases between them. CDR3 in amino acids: CAISDGTEQFF. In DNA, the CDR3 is TGTGCCATCAGTGACGGGACAGAGCAGTTCTTC.

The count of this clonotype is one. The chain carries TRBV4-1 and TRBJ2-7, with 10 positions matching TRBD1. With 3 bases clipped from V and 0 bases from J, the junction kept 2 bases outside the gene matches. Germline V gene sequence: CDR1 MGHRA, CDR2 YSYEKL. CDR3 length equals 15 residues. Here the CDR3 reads CASSQGQGSSYEQYF. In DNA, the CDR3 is TGCGCCAGCAGCCAGGGACAGGGGTCCTCCTACGAGCAGTACTTC.

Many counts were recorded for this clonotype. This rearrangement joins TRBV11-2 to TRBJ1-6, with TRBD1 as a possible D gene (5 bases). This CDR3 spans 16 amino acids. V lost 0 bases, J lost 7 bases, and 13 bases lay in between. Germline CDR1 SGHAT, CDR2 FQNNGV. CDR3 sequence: CASSLEGTALNSPLHF. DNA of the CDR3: TGTGCCAGCAGCTTAGAAGGGACCGCGCTGAATTCACCCCTCCACTTT.

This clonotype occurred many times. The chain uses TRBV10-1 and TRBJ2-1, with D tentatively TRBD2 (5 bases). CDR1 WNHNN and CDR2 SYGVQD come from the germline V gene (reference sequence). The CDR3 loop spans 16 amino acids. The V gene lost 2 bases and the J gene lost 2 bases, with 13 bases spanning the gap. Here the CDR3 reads CASSETGKITYNEQFF. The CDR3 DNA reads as TGCGCCAGCAGTGAGACCGGGAAGATCACCTACAATGAGCAGTTCTTC.

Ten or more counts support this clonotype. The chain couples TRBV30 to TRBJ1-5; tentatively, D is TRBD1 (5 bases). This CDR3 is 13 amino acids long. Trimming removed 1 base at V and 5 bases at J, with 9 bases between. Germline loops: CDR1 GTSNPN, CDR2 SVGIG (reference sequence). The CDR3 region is CAWSGQGYQPQHF. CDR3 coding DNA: TGTGCCTGGAGTGGTCAGGGCTATCAGCCCCAGCATTTT.

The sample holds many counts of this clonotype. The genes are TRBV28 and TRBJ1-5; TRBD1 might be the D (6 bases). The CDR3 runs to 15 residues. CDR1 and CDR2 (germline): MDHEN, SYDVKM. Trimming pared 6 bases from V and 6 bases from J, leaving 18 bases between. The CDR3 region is CASRARGRASQPQHF. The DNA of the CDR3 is TGTGCCAGCAGGGCCAGGGGTCGCGCAAGTCAGCCCCAGCATTTT.

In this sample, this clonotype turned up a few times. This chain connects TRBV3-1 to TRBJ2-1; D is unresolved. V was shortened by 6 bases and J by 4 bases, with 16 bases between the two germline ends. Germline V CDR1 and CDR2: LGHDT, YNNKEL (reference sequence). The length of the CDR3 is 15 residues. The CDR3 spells CASSPDGRSYNEQFF. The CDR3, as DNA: TGTGCCAGCAGTCCGGACGGACGAAGTTACAATGAGCAGTTCTTC.